The source of this TCR beta chain is a study of regulatory T cells in long-lasting Graves disease. This clonotype was recorded at least ten times. For TCR beta, libraries came from iRepertoire HTBI primers and Arm-PCR of CDR3 regions. In TCRdb, the multiplex PCR reads were re-called with MiXCR into one record per CDR3 protein. The sample carries a few hundred thousand distinct CDR3 sequences, roughly 16% recorded once. Time point defined: newly diagnosed GD, antithyroid drugs for less than 3 months. Scientists built the TCR library using RNA that was extracted from PBMCs. Germline V lookup: CDR1 MDHEN, CDR2 SYDVKM. This CDR3 is built from 15 residues. V was pared by 3 bases and J by 6 bases, with 8 bases of the junction left unmatched. This same sample was also taken into another study, of T cells in Graves' hyperthyroidism and ophthalmopathy.

The chain employs TRBV28 and TRBJ2-7; 10 nucleotides match TRBD1. The TCR originated in a woman aged 18 to 35 with Graves disease. The sequences come from peripheral blood mononuclear cells (PBMCs), collected at new diagnosis, from a patient treated with antithyroid drugs. The CDR3 DNA reads TGTGCCAGCAGTTTCAGACAGGGGGCTCGGGGCGAGCAGTACTTC. Amino acid sequence: CASSFRQGARGEQYF.